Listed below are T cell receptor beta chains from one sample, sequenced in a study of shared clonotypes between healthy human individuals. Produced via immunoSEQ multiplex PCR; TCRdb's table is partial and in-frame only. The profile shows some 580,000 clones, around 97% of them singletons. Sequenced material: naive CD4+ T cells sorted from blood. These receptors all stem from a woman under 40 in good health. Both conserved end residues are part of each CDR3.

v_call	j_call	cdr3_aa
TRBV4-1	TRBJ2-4	CASSQAQARQTKNIQYF
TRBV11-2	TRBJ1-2	CASTGGSYGYTF
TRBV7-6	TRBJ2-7	CASSFGLTYEQYF
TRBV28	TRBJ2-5	CASGEIQETQYF
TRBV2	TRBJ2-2	CASREGSATGELFF
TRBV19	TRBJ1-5	CASRDSGNQPQHF
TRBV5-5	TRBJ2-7	CASSLDRGNYEQYF
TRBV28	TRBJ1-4	CASSTGTVNEKLFF
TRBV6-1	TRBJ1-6	CASRDRGSPLHF
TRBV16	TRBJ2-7	CASSPYGLYEQYF
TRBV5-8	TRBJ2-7	CASSPDRRSSYEQYF
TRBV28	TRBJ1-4	CASSLSGVWREKLFF
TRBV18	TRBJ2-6	CASSPIFEGTSGANVLTF
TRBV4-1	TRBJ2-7	CASSQGWARDQTTEQYF
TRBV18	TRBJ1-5	CASSPGGGNQPQHF
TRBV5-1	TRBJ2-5	CASSRTGTSGGQETQYF
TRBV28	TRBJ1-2	CASSLPGQPNYGYTF
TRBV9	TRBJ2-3	CASSVGVAGYTDTQYF
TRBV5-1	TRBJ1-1	CASSGFGPPGTEAFF
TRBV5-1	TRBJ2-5	CASSVGLAGGTGGTQYF
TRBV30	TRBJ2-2	CAWSVRYRATGELFF
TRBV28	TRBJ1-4	CASIKGQGYEKLFF
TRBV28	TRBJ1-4	CASSFGGVGEKLFF
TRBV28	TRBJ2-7	CASSLRLAGIGEQYF
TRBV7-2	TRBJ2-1	CASSLVTGAEQFF
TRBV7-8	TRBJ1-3	CASSLRGTGNTIYF
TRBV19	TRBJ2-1	CASSRLAGDLSSEQFF
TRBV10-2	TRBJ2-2	CASSESWALGTGELFF
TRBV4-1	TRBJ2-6	CASSQEARDTRFSGANVLTF
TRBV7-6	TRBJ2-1	CASRMGLAGYNEQFF
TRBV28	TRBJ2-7	CASSHHADWSYEQYF
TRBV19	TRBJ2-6	CASSIWSSGGTANVLTF
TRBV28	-	CASSTERGRFSYEQYF
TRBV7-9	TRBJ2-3	CASSIGLAWTDTQYF
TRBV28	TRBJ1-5	CASSWGYQPQHF
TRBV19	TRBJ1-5	CASSPTGGNQPQHF
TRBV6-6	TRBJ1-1	CASSRSDRGQVTEAFF
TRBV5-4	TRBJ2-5	CASSSILAGGETQYF
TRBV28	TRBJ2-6	CASSHSAGAGANVLTF
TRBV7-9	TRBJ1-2	CASSLARGLDYGYTF
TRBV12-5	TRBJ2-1	CASGLGTSGKYNEQFF
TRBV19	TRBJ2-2	CASSFLAGNTGELFF
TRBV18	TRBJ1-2	CASSPMTGRYGYTF
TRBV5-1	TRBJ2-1	CASSFRTSGPGDEQFF
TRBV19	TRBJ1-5	CASSPQGSNQPQHF
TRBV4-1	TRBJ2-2	CASSRGGRGFTGELFF
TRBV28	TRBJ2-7	CASRGGTGGSYEQYF
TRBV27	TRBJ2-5	CASSLRTREETQYF
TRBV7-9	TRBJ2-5	CASSTPKTTQYF
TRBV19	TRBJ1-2	CASSIKQTRRNGYTF
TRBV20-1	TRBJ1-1	CSARDYRAFF
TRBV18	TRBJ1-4	CASSPPGREGEKLFF
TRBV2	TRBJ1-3	CASRSGTDGNTIYF
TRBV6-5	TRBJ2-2	CASSTFGRETGELFF